The entry below describes one TCR beta chain. As processed by the authors: Estimation of nucleated cell counts relied on the amplification of reference gene primers. Sequencing was performed with immunoSEQ multiplex PCR; in TCRdb, only in-frame clones are kept and a portion is missing. That table furnishes V, J and clone size, whereas the DNA furnished D and trimming. The table lists roughly 200,000 clones, roughly 76% of them singletons. These data originate in a study of blood T cell repertoires in COVID-19. Background on the study: Samples came from the United States, Italy and Spain, spanning acute and convalescent COVID-19.

CDR3 size: 14 residues. V lost 0 bases, J lost 2 bases, and 7 bases lay in between. Germline values: CDR1 SGHTA, CDR2 FQGTGA. This chain connects TRBV7-3 to TRBJ1-2, with D perhaps matching TRBD1 (5 bases). Source material: peripheral blood. The origin of this receptor is a middle-aged woman with COVID-19, enrolled during active disease. CDR3 in amino acids: CASSLTDTNYGYTF. In DNA form, the CDR3 reads TGTGCCAGCAGCTTAACGGACACAAACTATGGCTACACCTTC.